This T cell receptor beta chain was captured in a study of cytomegalovirus exposure and HLA in healthy donors. Study-wide points: When the data were analyzed later, several of the most significant clusters appeared to be linked to common viral pathogens. Trimming of TCR beta V- and J-genes showed a link, identified in a later analysis, to a missense DCLRE1C variant.

PCR was performed using 60 Vbeta and 13 Jbeta primers. Generated by immunoSEQ multiplex PCR, the TCRdb table keeps only in-frame clones and is missing some. The sample lists 140,000 or so clones; over 75% were seen once. Of note for this clone: The antigen is undetermined. Other DNA sequences in the sample encode the same CDR3.

The junction had 4 bases not matched to a gene; V was cut back by 3 bases and J by 3 bases. The CDR3 has 15 amino acids. Germline V gene lookup returns CDR1 SGHTA and CDR2 FQGTGA. V is TRBV7-3 and J is TRBJ2-5; 10 nucleotides line up with TRBD1. This clonotype was obtained from a woman younger than 45 in good health and CMV-seronegative. The specimen sequenced was PBMCs. The CDR3 loop reads CASSLLGTGEETQYF. Here the CDR3 DNA reads TGTGCCAGCAGCTTGCTAGGGACAGGGGAAGAGACCCAGTACTTC.